Sequencing of this T cell receptor (beta chain) was carried out in a study of shared clonotypes between healthy human individuals. This CDR3 has 14 residues. Germline trimming cut 8 bases from V and 4 bases from J; bases unmatched to any gene: 7. CDR1 is MDHEN and CDR2 is SYDVKM in the germline V gene. Clones were read by immunoSEQ multiplex PCR, and TCRdb kept only the in-frame ones, dropping some. The sample has approximately 500,000 clones; 60% to 80% are singletons. This sequence originates from a woman aged 40 to 49 in good health. Some clones in this sample may be carry-over from other donors' samples. J is TRBJ2-7 and V is TRBV28; 11 bases are shared with TRBD2. The sequenced sample consisted of PBMCs. The DNA of the CDR3 is TGTGCCAGCGCCGGAGGACTAGCGGGTTACGAGCAGTACTTC. It yields the protein CASAGGLAGYEQYF.